The rows below give T cell receptor beta chains drawn from one sample of a study. Using its own MiXCR run on the 5' RACE reads, TCRdb lists one record per CDR3 protein. This sample has some 62,000 distinct CDR3 sequences; approximately 29% occur once, and the top ten carry roughly 2.5%. What was sequenced was tumor-infiltrating naive CD4+ T cells sorted from the breast tumor. These receptors were collected from a female donor with breast cancer. The CDR3 runs from the conserved cysteine through the conserved F or W. A D gene is named only where the DNA matches it firmly. A row's size may be missing; if present it is once, few, many or a size class.

V,J,D,size,DNA,CDR3
TRBV7-2,TRBJ2-7,.,.,TGTGCCAGCAGCTTAGTGATAATTCGAGCGGGCGCCTACGAGCAGTACTTC,CASSLVIIRAGAYEQYF
TRBV20-1,TRBJ1-1,.,many,TGCAGTGCTGCGCGTACGTCAGGGGCGGCCACTGAAGCTTTCTTT,CSAARTSGAATEAFF
TRBV7-8,TRBJ2-3,.,.,TGTGCCAGCAGCTTAGAGGTCCAACGCACAGATACGCAGTATTTT,CASSLEVQRTDTQYF
TRBV7-8,TRBJ2-1,.,.,TGTGCCAGCAGCGACCGCCCTGAGATATCGGGAGATACCAATGAGCAGTTCTTC,CASSDRPEISGDTNEQFF
TRBV20-1,TRBJ1-2,.,.,TGCAGTACTAGACCGGGACGAGAGGGAGGCTACACCTTC,CSTRPGREGGYTF
TRBV12-3/TRBV12-4,TRBJ1-6,TRBD1,.,TGTGCCAGCAGCTTGACAGGGGCGAGAGGCTCACCCCTCCACTTT,CASSLTGARGSPLHF
TRBV7-8,TRBJ2-5,TRBD2,.,TGTGCCAGCAGCTTTCGACTAGCGGGCCAAGAGACCCAGTACTTC,CASSFRLAGQETQYF
TRBV7-9,TRBJ2-1,TRBD1,many,TGTGCCAGCAGCTTAGACAGGGGTTACAATGAGCAGTTCTTC,CASSLDRGYNEQFF
TRBV4-3,TRBJ2-7,TRBD2,many,TGCGCCAGCAGCCAACAGCGGGAGTGGTCCTACGAGCAGTACTTC,CASSQQREWSYEQYF
TRBV4-1,TRBJ2-1,TRBD2,.,TGCGCCAGCAGCCAAGAATTTAGCGGGACATACAATGAGCAGTTCTTC,CASSQEFSGTYNEQFF
TRBV7-9,TRBJ1-4,.,.,TGTGCCAGCAGCTCCGCCGGAGGGTTGTATGAAAAACTGTTTTTT,CASSSAGGLYEKLFF
TRBV7-2,TRBJ2-1,.,many,TGTGCCAGCAGCTTAGAGAGTCAAGGCGATGAGCAGTTCTTC,CASSLESQGDEQFF
TRBV7-9,TRBJ2-1,.,many,TGTGCCAGCAGCCCTAAGGGGAGCGGGCTTTACAATGAGCAGTTCTTC,CASSPKGSGLYNEQFF
TRBV10-3,TRBJ2-1,.,.,TGTGCCACCCGGTCCTGGGATGACAATGAGCAGTTCTTC,CATRSWDDNEQFF
TRBV6-6,TRBJ1-4,.,.,TGTGCCAGCGAAGAGGGTGGGGATGAAAAACTGTTTTTT,CASEEGGDEKLFF
TRBV21-1,TRBJ2-2,.,.,TGTGCCAGCAGCAAAGTGGAACCGAGAGGGCCGACGGGGACCGGGGAGCTGTTTTTT,CASSKVEPRGPTGTGELFF
TRBV5-1,TRBJ2-3,.,.,TGCGCCAGCAGCGCCTACAGGGTCGATACGCAGTATTTT,CASSAYRVDTQYF
TRBV28,TRBJ2-7,TRBD1,.,TGTGCCAGCCGAGAGGCAGGGGGCGGCTACGAGCAGTACTTC,CASREAGGGYEQYF
TRBV5-1,TRBJ1-2,.,.,TGCGCCAGCAGCCCGGTGGGGGGCGCTGGCTACACCTTC,CASSPVGGAGYTF
TRBV4-2,TRBJ2-3,TRBD1,.,TGTGCCAGCAGCCAAGATCCGGGACAGGAGCCAGATACGCAGTATTTT,CASSQDPGQEPDTQYF
TRBV6-2/TRBV6-3,TRBJ2-1,.,few,TGTGCCAGCAGTTACTCGGGCAAGGTTGAGCAGTTCTTC,CASSYSGKVEQFF
TRBV9,TRBJ2-2,.,many,TGTGCCAGCAGCGTAGAGGGAGCCGGGGAGCTGTTTTTT,CASSVEGAGELFF
TRBV5-1,TRBJ2-1,.,.,TGCGCCAGCAGCCCTCACAATGAGCAGTTCTTC,CASSPHNEQFF
TRBV12-3/TRBV12-4,TRBJ2-7,.,many,TGTGCCAGCAGCCCACGACTCTCTTGGGTCTACGAGCAGTACTTC,CASSPRLSWVYEQYF
TRBV10-1,TRBJ2-1,.,.,TGCGCCAGCAGCAAAGGAGGGTCAAGGGTCAATGAGCAGTTCTTC,CASSKGGSRVNEQFF
TRBV11-2,TRBJ2-3,.,many,TGTGCCAGCAGCCGGGGAGCCCCTAGCACAGATACGCAGTATTTT,CASSRGAPSTDTQYF
TRBV20-1,TRBJ1-1,TRBD1,few,TGCAGTGCTAGAGGACGAGACAGGGTTCATATGAACACTGAAGCTTTCTTT,CSARGRDRVHMNTEAFF
TRBV29-1,TRBJ2-3,.,.,TGCAGCGTTGAAACTGGCGGAATACTCACAGATACGCAGTATTTT,CSVETGGILTDTQYF
TRBV7-3,TRBJ2-3,.,.,TGTGCCAGCAGCTTGACTAGTTTCCCCCGCGATACGCAGTATTTT,CASSLTSFPRDTQYF
TRBV28,TRBJ2-4,TRBD1,few,TGTGCCAGCAGGGAACAGGGGTCCAAAAACATTCAGTACTTC,CASREQGSKNIQYF
TRBV11-2,TRBJ2-7,.,many,TGTGCCAGCAGCTCATACCCAACGAACGGGGGCTCTACGTACGAGCAGTACTTC,CASSSYPTNGGSTYEQYF
TRBV5-1,TRBJ2-1,.,.,TGCGCCAGCAGCAGCCCGGAAGAATACAATGAGCAGTTCTTC,CASSSPEEYNEQFF
TRBV7-3,TRBJ2-1,TRBD2,.,TGTGCCAGCAGCTTCGGGAGGGCCTACAATGAGCAGTTCTTC,CASSFGRAYNEQFF
TRBV30,TRBJ2-3,.,.,TGTGCCTGGTCCCCTGGCGCAGATACGCAGTATTTT,CAWSPGADTQYF
TRBV5-6,TRBJ2-7,.,.,TGTGCCAGCAGCTTGGTCCCGAACCCAAACTTCTACGAGCAGTACTTC,CASSLVPNPNFYEQYF
TRBV4-3,TRBJ2-2,.,few,TGCGCCAGCAGCCAAGATGCTCGCGGCGGGACACTGAACACCGGGGAGCTGTTTTTT,CASSQDARGGTLNTGELFF
TRBV29-1,TRBJ2-7,TRBD2,.,TGCAGCATCGGGACTAGCGGGGCTTGGCGTGAGCAGTACTTC,CSIGTSGAWREQYF
TRBV5-1,TRBJ1-1,.,few,TGCGCCAGCAGCTTAGGATACAACACTGAAGCTTTCTTT,CASSLGYNTEAFF
TRBV2,TRBJ2-5,TRBD1,.,TGTGCCAGCAGTAAAGTTGTGGGGACAGGGCGGTTAAAGACCCAGTACTTC,CASSKVVGTGRLKTQYF
TRBV7-7,TRBJ1-1,.,few,TGTGCTAGCAGCTTTGCCAAGAAAATAACTGAAGCTTTCTTT,CASSFAKKITEAFF
TRBV3-1,TRBJ2-1,TRBD2,few,TGTGCCAGCAGGGGGACAGGTTCTCCCTTAGCGGGAGGGGGGCTGTATGAGCAGTTCTTC,CASRGTGSPLAGGGLYEQFF
TRBV6-4,TRBJ2-1,TRBD2,.,TGTGCCAGCAGTGACTCGACTAGCGGGAGCAATGAGCAGTTCTTC,CASSDSTSGSNEQFF
TRBV4-2,TRBJ2-5,.,few,TGTGCCAGCAGTCACACCGGGACGGACTCGACCCAGTACTTC,CASSHTGTDSTQYF
TRBV6-2/TRBV6-3,TRBJ1-2,.,.,TGTGCCAGCAGAGACGGAGGAGCTAACTATGGCTACACCTTC,CASRDGGANYGYTF
TRBV20-1,TRBJ2-7,TRBD2,.,TGCAGTGCTAGACCTTATCCGGGGGGCGAGCAGTACTTC,CSARPYPGGEQYF
TRBV9,TRBJ2-2,TRBD2,.,TGTGCCAGCGCGGGAGCGATTGATAGCGGGGAGCTGTTTTTT,CASAGAIDSGELFF
TRBV20-1,TRBJ2-3,.,few,TGTAGTGCTAAAAATAGACGGGTGGGCACAGATACGCAGTATTTT,CSAKNRRVGTDTQYF
TRBV9,TRBJ2-7,.,.,TGTGCCAGCAGCGACGGACAGGAGCAGTACTTC,CASSDGQEQYF
TRBV5-6,TRBJ1-4,.,many,TGTGCCAGCAGTTCACCGAGGACAACAACTAATGAAAAACTGTTTTTT,CASSSPRTTTNEKLFF
TRBV6-1,TRBJ1-2,TRBD1,.,TGTGCCACACAAACGACAGGGCTCTATGGCTACACCTTC,CATQTTGLYGYTF
TRBV5-1,TRBJ1-1,.,many,TGCGCCAGCAGCCGCCAGGTACAAGGGTCGGGCACTGAAGCTTTCTTT,CASSRQVQGSGTEAFF
TRBV29-1,TRBJ2-4,TRBD1,many,TGCAGCGTTGGATTAGGGACAGGGGGCGCGGGTACCCAGTACTTC,CSVGLGTGGAGTQYF
TRBV6-5,TRBJ2-5,.,many,TGTGCCAGCAGGGGTCTGGTCGGACCACAAGAGACCCAGTACTTC,CASRGLVGPQETQYF